The clone carrying this TCR beta chain has a count of ten or more. Its antigen is as yet unknown. The data stem from a study of T cells in Graves' hyperthyroidism and ophthalmopathy. Findings of the study overall: Ophthalmopathy was model-predicted a median approximately six months pre-onset.

The CDR3 spans 20 residues. V was trimmed by 6 bases and J by 0 bases, leaving 27 bases between them. Patients with uncontrolled infections, other autoimmune diseases, pregnancy or lactation were excluded. On the basis of clinical symptoms, serum thyroxine and TRAb, thyroid ultrasound and orbital computed tomography, diagnoses were made. RNA transcripts yielded amplified TCR beta CDR3 regions. A first-round RT-PCR of the TCR CDR3 used the HTBI primer set. TCRdb passed the multiplex PCR reads through MiXCR, listing each CDR3 protein once. The repertoire holds roughly 600,000 distinct CDR3 sequences, with 14% as singletons.

This clonotype was sampled from a woman aged 45 to 65 with Graves' ophthalmopathy. V gene TRBV12-3 or TRBV12-4 combines with J gene TRBJ2-1; D tentatively reads TRBD1 or TRBD2 (6 bases each). The sample was blood. CDR3 protein: CASSFGGHGGWRSSYNEQFF. Here the CDR3 DNA reads TGTGCCAGCAGCTTTGGGGGGCATGGCGGCTGGCGGAGCTCCTACAATGAGCAGTTCTTC.